These 5 T cell receptor beta chains were sequenced from one sample in a study of blood T cell repertoires in COVID-19. Assay: immunoSEQ multiplex PCR; the TCRdb copy retains only in-frame clones and omits some. The sample lists around 30,000 clones; more than 75% were seen once. Sequencing was carried out using peripheral blood. The receptors were sampled from a human donor in a cohort sampled during active COVID-19. The donor label of this sample is uncertain.

The chain recombines TRBV24-1 with TRBJ2-5, with a tentative D call TRBD2 (5 bases). V was cut by 9 bases and J by 3 bases, with 10 bases left in between. Germline V gene data show CDR1 as KGHDR and CDR2 as SFDVKD. There are 12 residues in the CDR3. The CDR3 loop reads CATGREEETQYF. In DNA, the CDR3 is TGTGCCACCGGCCGGGAAGAAGAGACCCAGTACTTC.

The genes are TRBV9 and TRBJ2-4; 10 nucleotides align to TRBD2. Unmatched junction bases numbered 10, after V lost 4 bases and J lost 6 bases. The CDR3 sequence is 16 residues long. The germline gives CDR1 SGDLS, CDR2 YYNGEE. Here the CDR3 DNA reads TGTGCCAGCAGCCCAGGTGCCGGGACTAGCGCAAACATTCAGTACTTC. This gives the protein CASSPGAGTSANIQYF.

The gene calls are TRBV15 and TRBJ1-5; D gene unclear. Germline CDR1 reads LNHNV; CDR2 reads YYDKDF (reference sequence). The CDR3 runs 13 residues. The germline V and J ends were trimmed by 4 bases and 6 bases, with 10 bases remaining between them. CDR3 nucleotides: TGTGCCACCAGCATGCAGGCCGGTCAGCCCCAGCATTTT. Its protein is CATSMQAGQPQHF.

The chain is built from TRBV6-4 and TRBJ1-3; D remains unclear. CDR1 is MRHNA and CDR2 is SNTAGT in the germline V gene. The V end was cut by 6 bases, the J end by 0 bases, with 15 bases between. This CDR3 spans 16 amino acids. CDR3: CASSGLGTISGNTIYF. Written as DNA, the CDR3 is TGTGCCAGCAGCGGACTGGGCACCATCTCTGGAAACACCATATATTTT.

The chain is built from TRBV2 and TRBJ2-7; the match to TRBD2 covers 8 bases. V trimming: 7 bases; J trimming: 6 bases; junction bases outside the gene matches: 17. The CDR3 spans 16 residues. Germline V gives CDR1 SNHLY, CDR2 FYNNEI. The CDR3 is CASKLLSAAGAAEQYF. CDR3 nucleotide sequence: TGTGCCAGCAAGCTTCTTAGTGCAGCGGGAGCCGCCGAGCAGTACTTC. The variable domain in full, with the rest retrieved from reference TRBV2 and TRBJ2-7, is EPEVTQTPSHQVTQMGQEVILRCVPISNHLYFYWYRQILGQKVEFLVSFYNNEISEKSEIFDDQFSVERPDGSNFTLKIRSTKLEDSAMYFCASKLLSAAGAAEQYFGPGTRLTVT.